This T cell receptor beta chain emerged from a study of blood T cell repertoires in COVID-19 (TCRdb year 2020). Describing the broader study: Collaborator samples came from the United States, Italy and Spain and covered acute and convalescent phases of COVID-19. Subjects who had been exposed to COVID-19, were actively infected with it, or had recovered from it provided the deeply sampled blood TCRbeta repertoires that made up the dataset. The samples were drawn from the first 160 participants of the ongoing ImmuneRACE study and from roughly 1,300 subjects provided by 6 global collaborators. The material from the prospective study consisted of cDNA or gDNA derived from T cells, B-cell-depleted T cells, or PBMCs. The repertoires were released in a freely available public database meant as a resource for research on the immune response to SARS-CoV-2. Where available, HLA class I and class II types were obtained from metadata supplied by the sample provider rather than from assay-based typing. Sample metadata almost always included a de-identified subject ID, COVID-19 status, age in years and sex.

Overall study outcomes, separate from this receptor: How much clinical and demographic metadata was included differed by source and by participant, and the metadata was provided uncurated.

TCRbeta CDR3 regions were amplified from genomic DNA by means of the immunoSEQ Assay, a bias-controlled multiplex PCR. The paper's processing steps were these. The number of nucleated cells in each sample was estimated from the amplification of reference gene primers within the assay. To quantify the absolute abundance of each unique TCRbeta CDR3 rearrangement, sequence reads were collapsed and filtered. For each sample, productive Simpson clonality was calculated as the square root of Simpson's diversity index over productive rearrangements. TCRdb took over this immuneACCESS table, retaining in-frame rearrangements with V and J assigned. Such tables are incomplete; in checked studies, under half of the missing clones stem from an unresolved V gene, and the remainder is unexplained. The DNA gave D and trimming, while V, J and clone size come from that table. The sample has a few hundred thousand clones on record, about 90% of them singletons. Of the sample, about 14% falls within the top ten clones.

On this clone: Which antigen it targets is not known. Base qualities are missing; no much larger clone stands one base away.

The germline V gene encodes CDR1 SGHRS and CDR2 YFSETQ. The CDR3 measures 14 amino acids from cysteine to phenylalanine. The kept DNA is CDR3 alone, 42 bases in frame from the first base. The trim is 0 bases for V and 2 bases for J, with a gap of 7 bases between the germline ends. Enrolling through a virtual design, the prospective study's participants ranged in age from roughly 18 to 90 years and lived across 24 United States geographic areas. In the prospective study, cohorts were assigned on the basis of participant-reported clinical history obtained from a screening survey and a study questionnaire. Exposed participants were defined as having been in contact with someone with a PCR-confirmed or clinician-diagnosed COVID-19 case within 2 weeks of study entry. Mobile phlebotomists in the prospective study collected whole blood, serum and a nasopharyngeal or oropharyngeal swab from every participant. Participants in the prospective study had the option to provide additional blood draws and questionnaires over a roughly 2-month period. Before DNA extraction, blood samples from the prospective study were shipped at room temperature or frozen.

The chain joins TRBV5-1 to TRBJ2-3, with no D gene named confidently. Source material: PBMCs or T cells enriched from blood (not recorded which). This clonotype was obtained from a man younger than 40 who had been exposed to COVID-19. The DNA reads TGCGCCAGCAGCTTGGCCGGGTTCACAGATACGCAGTATTTT. Its coded protein is CASSLAGFTDTQYF.